This paragraph reports one TCR beta chain. V was pared by 4 bases and J by 0 bases, with 7 bases between. This CDR3 region has 13 residues. From germline, CDR1 is MNHEY and CDR2 SVGAGI. This PCR relied on a set of 60 Vbeta primers and 13 Jbeta primers. Libraries were prepared by immunoSEQ multiplex PCR; TCRdb keeps only in-frame clonotypes and omits some of them. The sample table includes 63,000 or so clones. This specimen belongs to a study of cytomegalovirus exposure and HLA in healthy donors. The overall study: An earlier analysis found around 120 million unique TCR beta sequences from around 180 million T cells.

Everyone who donated was a healthy bone marrow donor. This receptor was obtained from a boy aged 5 to 17 in good health and CMV-seronegative. Sequenced material: PBMCs. The chain joins TRBV6-5 to TRBJ2-7; D remains ambiguous. The CDR3 here is CASSSTLSYEQYF. In nucleotides, the CDR3 is TGTGCCAGCAGTTCTACTCTCTCCTACGAGCAGTACTTC.